This is a list of T cell receptor beta chains from one sample in a study of Ad26.COV2.S vaccination and SARS-CoV-2 variants. Some clones are missing from TCRdb's copy, which holds only in-frame ones; the method was immunoSEQ multiplex PCR. The table shows more than 85,000 clones, with roughly 75% occurring only once. This material consisted of peripheral blood, taken after recovery from COVID-19. All receptors derive from a human donor who had recovered from COVID-19. Each CDR3 is given with its conserved first and last residue. The order of the fields is clone size, J gene, D gene, V gene, CDR3 DNA, CDR3 protein. The D gene is left open where the match is weak. The size field is filled for only some rows; it gives once, few, many or a size class.

abundance: once; j_gene: TRBJ2-6; d_gene: NA; v_gene: TRBV25-1; CDR3nt: TGTGCCTGTGGGGGGGCGGGGTATGGGGCCAACGTCCTGACTTTC; CDR3aa: CACGGAGYGANVLTF
abundance: NA; j_gene: TRBJ1-5; d_gene: NA; v_gene: TRBV6-6; CDR3nt: TGTGCCAGCAGTTACTCGCGGCAGGCCAATCAGCCCCAGCATTTT; CDR3aa: CASSYSRQANQPQHF
abundance: NA; j_gene: TRBJ1-1; d_gene: NA; v_gene: TRBV6-5; CDR3nt: TGTGCCAGCAGTTATGGCCACGGAGGTGGGAACACTGAAGCTTTCTTT; CDR3aa: CASSYGHGGGNTEAFF
abundance: NA; j_gene: TRBJ1-5; d_gene: NA; v_gene: TRBV6-5; CDR3nt: TGTGCCAGCAGTCGCACTAGCAATCAGCCCCAGCATTTT; CDR3aa: CASSRTSNQPQHF
abundance: NA; j_gene: TRBJ1-5; d_gene: NA; v_gene: TRBV27; CDR3nt: TGTGCCAGCAGTTTATGGCTTGGGGGGGGCCAGCCCCAGCATTTT; CDR3aa: CASSLWLGGGQPQHF
abundance: NA; j_gene: TRBJ2-7; d_gene: NA; v_gene: TRBV19; CDR3nt: TGTGCCAGTAGTCCTCCGGGGGAGGTGGGGCAGTACTTC; CDR3aa: CASSPPGEVGQYF
abundance: NA; j_gene: TRBJ2-7; d_gene: TRBD1; v_gene: TRBV4-3; CDR3nt: TGCGCCAGCAGCCAATCTCTTACACGGGACAGGGCCTACGAGCAGTACTTC; CDR3aa: CASSQSLTRDRAYEQYF
abundance: NA; j_gene: TRBJ2-7; d_gene: NA; v_gene: TRBV6-2/TRBV6-3; CDR3nt: TGTGCCAGCAGCCAGACGGACTACGAGCAGTACTTC; CDR3aa: CASSQTDYEQYF
abundance: NA; j_gene: TRBJ1-6; d_gene: TRBD1; v_gene: TRBV6-5; CDR3nt: TGTGCCAGCAGTTACTCGCGGACAGGGATAGACTCACCCCTCCACTTT; CDR3aa: CASSYSRTGIDSPLHF
abundance: once; j_gene: TRBJ2-7; d_gene: TRBD1; v_gene: TRBV5-1; CDR3nt: TGCGCCAGCGGGGTTTACGACAGGGGGCTAGGGGAGCAGTACTTC; CDR3aa: CASGVYDRGLGEQYF
abundance: NA; j_gene: TRBJ2-1; d_gene: TRBD2; v_gene: TRBV4-2; CDR3nt: TGTGCCAGCGGCGGTAGCGGGGGCTACAATGAGCAGTTCTTC; CDR3aa: CASGGSGGYNEQFF
abundance: NA; j_gene: TRBJ1-1; d_gene: TRBD1; v_gene: TRBV6-5; CDR3nt: TGTGCCAGCAGACGCGGACAGGGCAGCAACACTGAAGCTTTCTTT; CDR3aa: CASRRGQGSNTEAFF
abundance: NA; j_gene: TRBJ2-4; d_gene: TRBD1; v_gene: TRBV10-3; CDR3nt: TGTGCCATCAGTGAGCGTCCAGGACAGGTTGGAGACATTCAGTACTTC; CDR3aa: CAISERPGQVGDIQYF
abundance: NA; j_gene: TRBJ2-7; d_gene: NA; v_gene: TRBV7-6; CDR3nt: TGTGCCAGCAGCCCAACCCAGCCGCCTACCTACGAGCAGTACTTC; CDR3aa: CASSPTQPPTYEQYF
abundance: few; j_gene: TRBJ2-3; d_gene: NA; v_gene: TRBV18; CDR3nt: TGTGCCAGCTCACCGGGTAGGAGGACGGATACGCAGTATTTT; CDR3aa: CASSPGRRTDTQYF
abundance: NA; j_gene: TRBJ2-1; d_gene: TRBD2; v_gene: TRBV10-3; CDR3nt: TGTGCCATCAGTGAGAGCCTAGCGGGGGCCGACAATGAGCAGTTCTTC; CDR3aa: CAISESLAGADNEQFF
abundance: many; j_gene: TRBJ1-2; d_gene: NA; v_gene: TRBV4-2; CDR3nt: TGTGCCAGCAGCCAAGTGGGCCGGGATGGCTACACCTTC; CDR3aa: CASSQVGRDGYTF
abundance: NA; j_gene: TRBJ2-1; d_gene: NA; v_gene: TRBV7-2; CDR3nt: TGTGCCAGCAGCCGCCTCCGGGGCCCCCCGGCCTACAATGAGCAGTTCTTC; CDR3aa: CASSRLRGPPAYNEQFF
abundance: NA; j_gene: TRBJ2-2; d_gene: NA; v_gene: TRBV10-3; CDR3nt: TGTGCCATCAGTAGGGGGGGCGCGGTCGGGGAGCTGTTTTTT; CDR3aa: CAISRGGAVGELFF
abundance: NA; j_gene: TRBJ2-7; d_gene: NA; v_gene: TRBV5-1; CDR3nt: TGCGCCAGCAGCTTGCGAGGTGACTACGAGCAGTACTTC; CDR3aa: CASSLRGDYEQYF
abundance: NA; j_gene: TRBJ1-2; d_gene: TRBD1; v_gene: TRBV29-1; CDR3nt: TGCAGCGTTTCTAGGACAGACAGGGGTGGCTACACCTTC; CDR3aa: CSVSRTDRGGYTF
abundance: NA; j_gene: TRBJ2-2; d_gene: TRBD2; v_gene: TRBV5-1; CDR3nt: TGCGCCAGCAGCAGACTAGCGGGGGCGAACACCGGGGAGCTGTTTTTT; CDR3aa: CASSRLAGANTGELFF
abundance: NA; j_gene: TRBJ2-4; d_gene: TRBD1; v_gene: TRBV15; CDR3nt: TGTGCCACCAGCAGACCGGGACAGGGAAAAAACATTCAGTACTTC; CDR3aa: CATSRPGQGKNIQYF
abundance: NA; j_gene: TRBJ1-5; d_gene: NA; v_gene: TRBV6-7; CDR3nt: TGTGCCAGCAGTTACGTAGATACGGGGCGCAATCAGCCCCAGCATTTT; CDR3aa: CASSYVDTGRNQPQHF
abundance: NA; j_gene: TRBJ2-5; d_gene: TRBD2; v_gene: TRBV6-5; CDR3nt: TGTGCCAGCAGTTGGCGGCGGGGGGTACAAGAGACCCAGTACTTC; CDR3aa: CASSWRRGVQETQYF
abundance: NA; j_gene: TRBJ2-1; d_gene: NA; v_gene: TRBV10-3; CDR3nt: TGTGCCATCAGTGAGGCGGGTCTAGAGATCAATGAGCAGTTCTTC; CDR3aa: CAISEAGLEINEQFF
abundance: NA; j_gene: TRBJ2-4; d_gene: NA; v_gene: TRBV6-5; CDR3nt: TGTGCCAGCAGTATAGGGCCGGAAGAAAACATTCAGTACTTC; CDR3aa: CASSIGPEENIQYF
abundance: NA; j_gene: TRBJ2-3; d_gene: TRBD2; v_gene: TRBV4-2; CDR3nt: TGTGCCAGCAGCCACCCTAGCGGGGGGGTGACAGATACGCAGTATTTT; CDR3aa: CASSHPSGGVTDTQYF
abundance: few; j_gene: TRBJ2-5; d_gene: NA; v_gene: TRBV5-6; CDR3nt: TGTGCCAGCAGCCTGGACCCTGGGGAGACCCAGTACTTC; CDR3aa: CASSLDPGETQYF
abundance: NA; j_gene: TRBJ2-7; d_gene: NA; v_gene: TRBV27; CDR3nt: TGTGCCAGCAGTGAGTCGGAACCTTACGAGCAGTACTTC; CDR3aa: CASSESEPYEQYF
abundance: once; j_gene: TRBJ1-5; d_gene: TRBD1; v_gene: TRBV6-2/TRBV6-3; CDR3nt: TGTGCCAGCAGTCCCGGGACAGAGAATCAGCCCCAGCATTTT; CDR3aa: CASSPGTENQPQHF
abundance: NA; j_gene: TRBJ2-2; d_gene: NA; v_gene: TRBV21-1; CDR3nt: TGTGCCAGCAGCAAAGGCCACCCTCGAGACACCGGGGAGCTGTTTTTT; CDR3aa: CASSKGHPRDTGELFF